This TCR beta chain came from a study of Ad26.COV2.S vaccination and SARS-CoV-2 variants. Profiled with immunoSEQ multiplex PCR; TCRdb holds only in-frame clones, not every one. This table holds over 400,000 clones, 80% to 95% found once. V lost 2 bases, J lost 0 bases, and 16 bases lay in between. The germline V gene has CDR1 KGHSH and CDR2 LQKENI. This CDR3 has 17 amino acids. Turning to this clone: Its antigen remains unknown.

Treatment denoted: 15 to 20 received Ad26.COV2.S at low or high dose, single or two shots; five or six received placebo; per-sample allocation not given. Collection of samples fell on day 63 after the first vaccine or placebo injection. Study results and caveats: Greater spike-specific TCR breadth was seen in vaccine recipients than in placebo recipients.

The J gene is TRBJ1-1, the V gene TRBV18; no firm D call. This TCR derives from a person between 18 and 65 years old who received the Ad26.COV2.S COVID-19 vaccine or a placebo. The source was peripheral blood, collected in a trial of Ad26.COV2.S vaccine versus placebo. CDR3 nucleotide sequence: TGTGCCAGCTCACCAGATTTTGGCAGATACATGAACACTGAAGCTTTCTTT. Residues: CASSPDFGRYMNTEAFF. Drawing the rest from reference TRBV18 and TRBJ1-1, the complete variable domain is NAGVMQNPRHLVRRRGQEARLRCSPMKGHSHVYWYRQLPEEGLKFMVYLQKENIIDESGMPKERFSAEFPKEGPSILRIQQVVRGDSAAYFCASSPDFGRYMNTEAFFGQGTRLTVV.